The rows below give T cell receptor beta chains drawn from one sample of a study of PD-1 blockade in classical Hodgkin lymphoma. Produced via immunoSEQ multiplex PCR; TCRdb's table is partial and in-frame only. The sample holds over 50,000 clones, 70% to 90% seen once. The sample in question was peripheral blood mononuclear cells (PBMCs), obtained before the fourth cycle of nivolumab. All receptors derive from a human donor with classical Hodgkin lymphoma. Each CDR3 is given with its conserved first and last residue. The order of the fields is J gene, clone size, D gene, V gene, CDR3 length, CDR3 DNA, CDR3 protein. A D gene is named only where the DNA matches it firmly. The size of a clone is reported for some rows only, either as once, few or many, or as a class for expanded clones.

J: TRBJ1-4
size: few
D: -
V: TRBV2
length: 17
DNA: TGTGCCAGCAGGAGCGGGAACCTCTTAAGGACTAATGAAAAACTGTTTTTT
CDR3: CASRSGNLLRTNEKLFF

J: TRBJ1-3
size: -
D: -
V: TRBV5-6
length: 15
DNA: TGTGCCAGCAGCCCCACACAGGGACTCGGAAACACCATATATTTT
CDR3: CASSPTQGLGNTIYF

J: TRBJ1-2
size: -
D: TRBD1
V: TRBV5-1
length: 14
DNA: TGCGCCAGCAGCGACGGGACAGGGGGATCTAGCTACACCTTC
CDR3: CASSDGTGGSSYTF

J: TRBJ1-2
size: -
D: -
V: TRBV5-1
length: 15
DNA: TGCGCCAGCAGCTTGGCCAAAGGGGCGTTAGATGGCTACACCTTC
CDR3: CASSLAKGALDGYTF

J: TRBJ2-3
size: -
D: TRBD2
V: TRBV27
length: 15
DNA: TGTGCCAGCAGTTTGACTAGCGGATCCACAGATACGCAGTATTTT
CDR3: CASSLTSGSTDTQYF

J: TRBJ2-3
size: few
D: -
V: TRBV10-2
length: 13
DNA: TGCGCCAGCAGTGGGGAGAGGGGCTTTACGCAGTATTTT
CDR3: CASSGERGFTQYF

J: TRBJ2-1
size: -
D: TRBD2
V: TRBV5-1
length: 14
DNA: TGCGCCAGCACGCGCGGGGGGATCTACAATGAGCAGTTCTTC
CDR3: CASTRGGIYNEQFF

J: TRBJ1-4
size: -
D: TRBD1
V: TRBV28
length: 14
DNA: TGTGCCAGCAGTCGCGACAGGGTTGTTGAAAAACTGTTTTTT
CDR3: CASSRDRVVEKLFF

J: TRBJ1-5
size: -
D: -
V: TRBV27
length: 14
DNA: TGTGCCAGCAGCCTCCTTGGGACGATCCAGCCCCAGCATTTT
CDR3: CASSLLGTIQPQHF

J: TRBJ2-1
size: once
D: TRBD1
V: TRBV25-1
length: 16
DNA: TGTGCCAGCAGCCAACTCTGGACTCTCAGGGGGAATGAGCAGTTCTTC
CDR3: CASSQLWTLRGNEQFF

J: TRBJ1-2
size: -
D: TRBD1
V: TRBV5-1
length: 16
DNA: TGCGCCAGCAGCTATTCGGGACAGGGGGCCCACTATGGCTACACCTTC
CDR3: CASSYSGQGAHYGYTF

J: TRBJ1-2
size: -
D: -
V: TRBV7-8
length: 13
DNA: TGTGCCAGCAGCGCCGACAGGAATTATGGCTACACCTTC
CDR3: CASSADRNYGYTF

J: TRBJ2-1
size: -
D: TRBD2
V: TRBV29-1
length: 19
DNA: TGCAGCGTGAAACCGGGACTAGCGGGGGGGCACTTTCGATACAATGAGCAGTTCTTC
CDR3: CSVKPGLAGGHFRYNEQFF

J: TRBJ1-1
size: -
D: -
V: TRBV5-1
length: 12
DNA: TGCGCCAGCAGCTATTTGGGCACTGAAGCTTTCTTT
CDR3: CASSYLGTEAFF

J: TRBJ1-6
size: few
D: TRBD1
V: TRBV5-1
length: 14
DNA: TGCGCCAGCAGCCTCGACAGGGAGGGTTCACCCCTCCACTTT
CDR3: CASSLDREGSPLHF

J: TRBJ2-2
size: once
D: -
V: TRBV11-3
length: 13
DNA: TGTGCCAGCAGCCCCACAAACACCGGGGAGCTGTTTTTT
CDR3: CASSPTNTGELFF

J: TRBJ2-7
size: -
D: -
V: TRBV7-2
length: 14
DNA: TGTGCCAGCAGCGAAATTCAGGCAGCCTACGAGCAGTACTTC
CDR3: CASSEIQAAYEQYF

J: TRBJ2-3
size: -
D: -
V: TRBV5-1
length: 16
DNA: TGCGCCAGCAGCTCAAGGGGGGCAGAGTTGTCAGATACGCAGTATTTT
CDR3: CASSSRGAELSDTQYF

J: TRBJ1-2
size: -
D: -
V: TRBV5-6
length: 13
DNA: TGTGCCAGCAGCCCAAGGGGGGCGCGCGGCTACACCTTC
CDR3: CASSPRGARGYTF

J: TRBJ1-2
size: -
D: -
V: TRBV6-5
length: 15
DNA: TGTGCCAGCACGACCGCCGCGGGAGGGAACTATGGCTACACCTTC
CDR3: CASTTAAGGNYGYTF

J: TRBJ2-1
size: -
D: TRBD1
V: TRBV5-1
length: 14
DNA: TGCGCCAGCAGCTTCGACAGGGTTGGGAATGAGCAGTTCTTC
CDR3: CASSFDRVGNEQFF

J: TRBJ2-4
size: -
D: TRBD2
V: TRBV5-6
length: 16
DNA: TGTGCCAGCAGCGAGCGACTAGCGGGGGTAAGGAACATTCAGTACTTC
CDR3: CASSERLAGVRNIQYF

J: TRBJ2-2
size: -
D: -
V: TRBV11-3
length: 14
DNA: TGTGCCAGCAGCTCCCGAATGAACACCGGGGAGCTGTTTTTT
CDR3: CASSSRMNTGELFF

J: TRBJ1-3
size: -
D: -
V: TRBV28
length: 15
DNA: TGTGCCAGCAGTTTGGCGGGCAGCTCTGGAAACACCATATATTTT
CDR3: CASSLAGSSGNTIYF

J: TRBJ2-2
size: -
D: TRBD1
V: TRBV5-1
length: 15
DNA: TGCGCCAGCAGCCTCCGGACAGGGAACACCGGGGAGCTGTTTTTT
CDR3: CASSLRTGNTGELFF

J: TRBJ1-1
size: once
D: -
V: TRBV6-5
length: 15
DNA: TGTGCCAGCAGTTCCCTCGGATTCAATACCCCTGAAGCTTTCTTT
CDR3: CASSSLGFNTPEAFF

J: TRBJ1-1
size: -
D: -
V: TRBV6-5
length: 15
DNA: TGTGCCAGCAGTTACGTGGGACGACTGAACACTGAAGCTTTCTTT
CDR3: CASSYVGRLNTEAFF

J: TRBJ2-7
size: -
D: -
V: TRBV5-1
length: 8
DNA: TGCGCCAGCAGCTTTTGGGACTTC
CDR3: CASSFWDF

J: TRBJ2-7
size: -
D: TRBD2
V: TRBV28
length: 16
DNA: TGTGCCAGCAGTCCTCCCAGCGGGGGTATGCTGAGTGAGCAGTACTTC
CDR3: CASSPPSGGMLSEQYF

J: TRBJ2-2
size: once
D: -
V: TRBV5-1
length: 16
DNA: TGCGCCAGCAGCTTGACAACGGGGGCCACCACCGGGGAGCTGTTTTTT
CDR3: CASSLTTGATTGELFF

J: TRBJ2-3
size: -
D: -
V: TRBV5-1
length: 18
DNA: TGCGCCAGCAGCTTGGGAAATCAGGGACGGGGTGTCTATGATACGCAGTATTTT
CDR3: CASSLGNQGRGVYDTQYF

J: TRBJ1-1
size: -
D: TRBD1
V: TRBV18
length: 14
DNA: TGTGCCAGCTCAACTACGACAGGGGGCATCGACGCTTTCTTT
CDR3: CASSTTTGGIDAFF

J: TRBJ1-1
size: -
D: -
V: TRBV5-1
length: 15
DNA: TGCGCCAGCAGCTTTCAGGGCACCATGAACACTGAAGCTTTCTTT
CDR3: CASSFQGTMNTEAFF

J: TRBJ2-1
size: -
D: TRBD2
V: TRBV5-1
length: 14
DNA: TGCGCCAGCAGCGATAGCGGGGGGTACAATGAGCAGTTCTTC
CDR3: CASSDSGGYNEQFF

J: TRBJ1-1
size: -
D: -
V: TRBV19
length: 15
DNA: TGTGCCAGCCGGTGGGGCCCGACAGAGAACACTGAAGCTTTCTTT
CDR3: CASRWGPTENTEAFF

J: TRBJ2-7
size: once
D: -
V: TRBV10-2
length: 13
DNA: TGCGCCAGCAGTGGAGGGGCCCACCACGAGCAGTACTTC
CDR3: CASSGGAHHEQYF

J: TRBJ2-7
size: -
D: -
V: TRBV28
length: 12
DNA: TGTGCCAGCAGTCCTAATTTGGGATTGCAGTACTTC
CDR3: CASSPNLGLQYF

J: TRBJ2-2
size: -
D: -
V: TRBV5-1
length: 14
DNA: TGCGCCAGCAGCGAGACAGGGAACACCGGGGAGCTGTTTTTT
CDR3: CASSETGNTGELFF

J: TRBJ1-4
size: -
D: -
V: TRBV2
length: 14
DNA: TGTGCCAGCAGTCCCGGGCAGGGAGGAGGAAAACTGTTTTTT
CDR3: CASSPGQGGGKLFF